This T cell receptor beta chain was sequenced in a study of OX40 agonist ivuxolimab in advanced cancers. Points from the study as a whole: CD8+ T cells averaged more expanded clones than CD4+.

Germline V gene sequence: CDR1 ENHRY, CDR2 SYGVKD. V lost 2 bases, J lost 4 bases, and 6 bases stayed unmatched. The CDR3 covers 18 residues. This clone was picked up one time. The antigen is unknown. Assay used: immunoSEQ multiplex PCR; TCRdb lists only in-frame clones, some missing. Of about 76,000 clones listed, about 87% are singletons. The chain links TRBV10-3 to TRBJ2-2; 14 nucleotides agree with TRBD2. This receptor was taken from an adult with an advanced solid tumor such as melanoma, head and neck, liver or kidney cancer. The sample consisted of CD4+ or CD8+ T cells sorted from blood, taken in a trial of the OX40 agonist ivuxolimab. The CDR3 sequence is CAISEGLAGGPGTGELFF. DNA for the CDR3: TGTGCCATCAGTGAGGGACTAGCGGGGGGTCCAGGCACCGGGGAGCTGTTTTTT.